The clone carrying this TCR beta chain appeared a single time. The data originate from a study of OX40 agonist ivuxolimab in advanced cancers. The protocol was immunoSEQ multiplex PCR, while the TCRdb copy is restricted to in-frame clones and leaves out a portion. Among about 27,000 clones, roughly 90% were seen once, and the ten largest hold less than 25%. V lost 4 bases, J lost 5 bases, and 16 bases lay in between. CDR3 length: 15 amino acids. Germline V CDR1 and CDR2: MGHDK, SYGVNS. The sequencing used CD4+ or CD8+ T cells sorted from blood, collected in a trial of the OX40 agonist ivuxolimab. This sequence originates from an adult with an advanced solid tumor such as melanoma, head and neck, liver or kidney cancer. The chain employs TRBV25-1 and TRBJ2-3; D is tentatively TRBD1 or TRBD2 (5 bases each). The CDR3 bases are TGTGCCAGCAGTGGTGGGACCGGGGCGGAAGATACGCAGTATTTT. Translation gives CASSGGTGAEDTQYF.